The present T cell receptor beta chain was sequenced within a study of monozygotic twins with inflammatory bowel disease. Every TCR library drew on approximately 3,700 ng of total RNA. TCRdb reprocessed the 5' RACE reads, with one entry per CDR3 protein and no DNA. The sample holds under 150,000 distinct CDR3 sequences. Comment on this clonotype: The antigen remains unidentified.

Study-wide results and limits: Among IBD patients, fewer clonotypes were shared with others than among healthy twins, especially with disease activity.

From germline, CDR1 is LNHDA and CDR2 SQIVND (reference sequence). The CDR3 totals 17 residues. This chain links TRBV19 with TRBJ2-1; TCRdb calls TRBD1, which cannot be checked without DNA. This sequence originates from a human donor with ulcerative colitis or Crohn's disease, or a healthy co-twin of an affected twin (not recorded which). The sample consisted of blood. CDR3 region: CASSTGWDVRLYNEQFF.